Sequencing of this T cell receptor (beta chain) was carried out in a study of cytomegalovirus exposure and HLA in healthy donors (dated by TCRdb to the late 2010s). Looking at the study overall: An earlier analysis of 550 to 700 of the donors reported approximately 300 Gb of sequence data and 100 million to 130 million unique TCR beta sequences from about 179 million T cells. Around 300 gigabases of sequencing data and tens of millions of unique TCR sequences were included in an early release covering several hundred HLA-typed donors. Among the approximately 400 genotyped donors, around 81% belonged to the genetic ancestry cluster associated with self-reported Caucasian donors. The study aimed to test whether cataloging public T cell receptors could reveal signatures of past pathogen exposure. The T cell repertoires of several hundred subjects were profiled by immunosequencing and related to cytomegalovirus serostatus. In addition to the first cohort of approximately 670 subjects, a separate validation cohort of around 110 different subjects was used. To predict cytomegalovirus infection status, the study brought together high-throughput TCR immunosequencing, statistical association of individual TCRs with disease status, and machine learning. A later analysis re-analyzed previously published TCR beta repertoires from hundreds of donors and added high-resolution HLA genotyping to study TCR occurrence patterns. Rather than using new phenotypic data, the later analysis identified candidate immune exposures from TCR beta sequences and from how often those sequences occurred across donors. An earlier analysis of 500 to 650 of the donors applied high-throughput TCR beta sequencing to assess whether each TCR beta V gene segment acted as functional or pseudogenic. Donor age, sex, ethnicity and CMV serostatus were compiled together with the repertoire data. A later genetic analysis used genome-wide SNP genotypes for about three fifths of the 666 donors, treating that subset as a discovery cohort. Every discovery cohort repertoire had been produced on one sequencing platform. HLA typing included class I and class II loci at four-digit resolution. The number of typed donors differed by locus: about 629-630 for A, B, C, DRB1 and DQB1; approximately 530 for DQA1; 606 for DPA1; and approximately 450 for DPB1. About 5 DR-DQ haplotypes were handled as single units for association and clustering, since linkage in the cohort was strong. On average, roughly 250,000 unique TCR beta nucleotide sequences were sequenced per donor among 350 to 400 genotyped donors of the cohort, with roughly 18% of those sequences being non-productive. General study outcomes and caveats: Compared with equally common non-associated chains, HLA-associated TCR beta chains in a later analysis were more clonally expanded and had lower generation probabilities. Correlated functional status among segregating V segments might be attributable to linkage disequilibrium, but an unknown experimental factor could not be ruled out. A few of the identified cytomegalovirus-associated TCR beta chains were confirmed in vitro to be specific for cytomegalovirus antigens. Most CMV-associated TCR beta chains appeared to be HLA-restricted in a later analysis, and the HLA associations seemed to be driven largely by CMV exposure. A later analysis associated about 17,000 TCR beta sequences with specific HLA alleles at a false discovery rate of 0.05. Because counts were too low, some 17 rarely observed V segments, including chromosome 9 orphons, were left out of the earlier analysis of 500 to 750 of the donors. In an earlier analysis of 587 of the donors, most TCR beta V segments appeared in productive rearrangements about 90% or about 30% of the time, broadly matching IMGT annotations. An association between a missense DCLRE1C variant and V-gene and J-gene trimming of TCR beta chains was found in a later genetic analysis and replicated in an independent cohort. Immune exposure information for the cohort was limited to CMV serostatus. A cluster of highly shared sequence variants was judged likely to be a technical artifact of the sequencing pipeline. The presence/absence analyses assumed that sequencing depth was roughly uniform across donors, and that assumption may not be true. The study listed 150 to 200 TCR beta chains as associated with cytomegalovirus. The authors suggested that the approach could potentially be extended to other disease states and immunological phenotypes. Cytomegalovirus status was reported to be diagnosed by the classifier with high specificity and sensitivity in both the original and validation cohorts. A later genetic analysis reported fewer N-insertions in productive TCRs among donors in an Asian-associated ancestry cluster than the roughly 670-donor mean. Because some donors lacked HLA typing at each locus, the association tests relied only on the typed subset. In a later analysis, the rate of TCR association differed among HLA loci, with DRB1 alleles having the most associated TCRs and HLA-C alleles having the fewest. A later analysis reported that several top co-occurrence clusters appeared linked to parvovirus B19, influenza, CMV and Epstein-Barr virus. Strong co-occurrence of HLA alleles, especially DR and DQ, made assigning TCR associations to individual alleles difficult. A further reported finding was that TCR beta sequences accurately predicted the HLA-A and HLA-B alleles for most subjects in the first cohort. In this cohort, only TCR beta chains were sequenced, and detectable features were limited by the absence of alpha or paired-chain data. Some IMGT-functional V segments, including TRBV6-2 and TRBV6-3, could not be distinguished by the 87-base-pair reads and were therefore excluded. Most TCR sequences were seen in very few donors, while some public TCRs were found in many individuals.

The cohort comprised under 700 healthy bone marrow donors. All cohort members were sampled while nominally healthy, although unrecorded immune exposures were likely present. The donor tested CMV seropositive and was one of the 289 seropositive cohort members. A peripheral blood sample was collected from each donor, and TCR beta sequencing was performed on peripheral blood mononuclear cells. Genomic DNA extraction from the blood cell samples was performed with the Qiagen DNeasy Blood Extraction Kit. As to this clone: Its specific antigen is unknown. No qualities accompany the bases; no much larger clone lies one base away.

Reading from cysteine to phenylalanine, the CDR3 counts 11 amino acids. Kept here is only the CDR3 DNA, which spans 33 bases and is read in frame from base 1. CDR1 and CDR2 (SEHNR, FQNEAQ) derive from the germline V gene (reference sequence). The V and J ends are trimmed by 11 bases and 4 bases, leaving 11 bases between them. Library construction relied on the immunoSEQ multiplex PCR assay. The multiplex PCR relied on a mix of 60 forward primers for TCR Vbeta segments and 13 reverse primers for TCR Jbeta segments. The CDR3 region of rearranged TCR beta genes was amplified from genomic DNA by a multiplex PCR assay. The Illumina HiSeq System was used to sequence the amplified TCR beta libraries as 87-base-pair reads. In the source study's methods: A later analysis tallied 75 million to 95 million unique TCR beta chains across the 700 or so repertoires, and about 10 million of those chains were shared by two or more donors. Raw reads were error-corrected and collapsed into unique sequences with a nearest-neighbor algorithm that merged closely related sequences to remove PCR and sequencing errors. Alignment of CDR3 sequences to IMGT reference sequences was used to assign V, D and J gene segments. Each retained sequence needed at least a six-nucleotide match to both a V gene segment and a J gene segment. Rearrangements were classified as productive when the CDR3 lacked stop codons and remained in frame with V and J, and all other rearrangements were classified as non-productive. CDR3 was defined according to IMGT convention as the region running from the second conserved V-encoded cysteine to the conserved J-encoded phenylalanine. The earlier analysis of about 530 of the donors excluded any sequence lacking an unambiguous match to a single V gene segment. In an earlier analysis of approximately 560 of the donors, a V segment was called functional when productive rearrangements were above 56.7%, and segregating when the standard deviation between donors exceeded 5%. A statistical classification framework was built to diagnose cytomegalovirus status from the catalog of TCR beta chain sequences. V and J gene assignment, in a later analysis, came from comparing TCR nucleotide sequences with IMGT/GENE-DB human TR gene sequences. A later analysis assigned CDR3 sequences and most-parsimonious VDJ recombination scenarios with the TCRdist pipeline. In a later analysis, each TCR beta chain was defined by its CDR3 amino acid sequence together with its V-gene family, and reads lacking a unique V-gene family were excluded. In a later analysis, fewer than 650 highly shared, low-generation-probability nucleotide sequences were removed to address suspected cross-contamination and a sequencing artifact. For each public chain, a later analysis derived a clonal expansion index from normalized ranks of inferred template counts within each repertoire. In a later analysis, generation probabilities were computed with a VDJ recombination model fitted to out-of-frame rearrangements, and the resulting probabilities were checked against IGoR. In a later analysis, hypergeometric tests were used to score TCR-TCR, TCR-HLA and TCR-CMV co-occurrence, with a repertoire-size bias correction applied to TCR pairs. A later analysis estimated false discovery rates by permuting HLA or CMV assignments 20 times. A later analysis grouped co-occurring TCRs with DBSCAN, adding TCRdist sequence similarity when clustering within HLA-allele-positive subsets. Repertoires with fewer than 30,000 or more than 120,000 public chains were left out of co-occurrence clustering, as were five repertoires with anomalous nucleotide sharing. Drawn from immuneACCESS, this table holds only the in-frame rearrangements with V and J called that TCRdb kept. Clones are partly lost; checked studies trace under half to an unresolved V gene and leave the rest unexplained. The V and J calls and clone size were taken over from that table, and D and trimming were inferred from the DNA. This sample comprises about 160,000 clones, 55% to 80% of them detected only once. The ten largest account for 5.5% to 9% of the sample.

This receptor chain uses TRBV7-9 and TRBJ2-5; TRBD2 is a possible D gene, resting on 6 matching bases. Sequenced material: PBMCs. This receptor was taken from a woman aged 55-69 years in good health and CMV-seropositive. The DNA is TGTGCCCTCATGGGGGGAGAGACCCAGTACTTC. Its protein is CALMGGETQYF. Extended through the reference TRBV7-9 and TRBJ2-5 proteins, this CDR3 yields the full variable domain: DTGVSQNPRHKITKRGQNVTFRCDPISEHNRLYWYRQTLGQGPEFLTYFQNEAQLEKSRLLSDRFSAERPKGSFSTLEIQRTEQGDSAMYLCALMGGETQYFGPGTRLLVL.